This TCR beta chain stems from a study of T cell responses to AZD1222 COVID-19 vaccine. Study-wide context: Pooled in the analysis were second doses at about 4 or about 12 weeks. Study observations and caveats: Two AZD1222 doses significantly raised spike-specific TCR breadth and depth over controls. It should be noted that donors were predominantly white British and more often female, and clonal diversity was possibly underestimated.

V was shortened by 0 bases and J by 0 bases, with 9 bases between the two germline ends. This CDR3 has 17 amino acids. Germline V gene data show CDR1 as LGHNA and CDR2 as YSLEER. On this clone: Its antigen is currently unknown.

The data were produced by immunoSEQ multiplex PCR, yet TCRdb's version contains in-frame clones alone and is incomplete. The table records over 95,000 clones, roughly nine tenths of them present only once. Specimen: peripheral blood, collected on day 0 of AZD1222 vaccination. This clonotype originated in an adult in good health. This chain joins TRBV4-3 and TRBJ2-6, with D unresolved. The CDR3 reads CASSQDQRISGANVLTF. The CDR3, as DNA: TGCGCCAGCAGCCAAGATCAGAGAATCTCTGGGGCCAACGTCCTGACTTTC.